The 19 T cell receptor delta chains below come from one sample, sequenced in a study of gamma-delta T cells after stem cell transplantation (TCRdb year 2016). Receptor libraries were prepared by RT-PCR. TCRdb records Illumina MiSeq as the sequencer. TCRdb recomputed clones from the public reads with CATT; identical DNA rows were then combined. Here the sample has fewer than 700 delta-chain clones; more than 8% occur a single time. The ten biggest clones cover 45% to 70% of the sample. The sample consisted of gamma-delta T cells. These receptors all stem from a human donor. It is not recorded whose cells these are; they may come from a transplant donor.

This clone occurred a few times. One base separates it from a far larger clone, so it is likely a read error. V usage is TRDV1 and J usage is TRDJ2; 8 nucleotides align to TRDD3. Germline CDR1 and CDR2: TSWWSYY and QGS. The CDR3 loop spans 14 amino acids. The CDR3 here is CALGRGIGVAQPFF. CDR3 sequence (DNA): TGTGCTCTTGGCCGGGGGATAGGAGTAGCACAACCCTTCTTT.

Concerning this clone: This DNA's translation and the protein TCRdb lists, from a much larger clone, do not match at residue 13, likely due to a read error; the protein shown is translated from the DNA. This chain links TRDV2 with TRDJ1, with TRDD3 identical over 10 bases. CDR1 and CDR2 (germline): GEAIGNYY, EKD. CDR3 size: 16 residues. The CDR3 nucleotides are TGTGCCTGTGACGGACTGGGGGATTGGGTCGTCGATGAACTCATCTTT. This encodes CACDGLGDWVVDELIF.

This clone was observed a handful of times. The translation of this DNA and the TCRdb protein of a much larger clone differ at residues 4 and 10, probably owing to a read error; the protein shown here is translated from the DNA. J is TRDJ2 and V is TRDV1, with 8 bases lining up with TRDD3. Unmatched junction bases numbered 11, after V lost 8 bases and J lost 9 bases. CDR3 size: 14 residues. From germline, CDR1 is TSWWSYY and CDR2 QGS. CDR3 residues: CALCRGIGVSQLFF. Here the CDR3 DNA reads TGTGCTCTTTGCCGGGGGATAGGAGTATCACAACTCTTCTTT.

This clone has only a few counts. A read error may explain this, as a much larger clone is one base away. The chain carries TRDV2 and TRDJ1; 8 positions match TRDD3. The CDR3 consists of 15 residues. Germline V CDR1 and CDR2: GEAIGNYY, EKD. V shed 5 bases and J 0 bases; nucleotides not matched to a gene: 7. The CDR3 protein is CACGRLGGYTDKLIF. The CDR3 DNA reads TGTGCCTGTGGCCGACTGGGGGGCTACACCGATAAACTCATCTTT.

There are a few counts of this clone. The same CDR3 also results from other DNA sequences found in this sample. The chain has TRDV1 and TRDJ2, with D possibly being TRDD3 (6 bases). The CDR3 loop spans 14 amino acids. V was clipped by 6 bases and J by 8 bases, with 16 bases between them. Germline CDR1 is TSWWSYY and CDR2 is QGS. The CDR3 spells CALGRGIGVAQLFF. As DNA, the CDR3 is TGTGCTCTTGGCCGAGGGATAGGAGTGGCACAACTCTTCTTT.

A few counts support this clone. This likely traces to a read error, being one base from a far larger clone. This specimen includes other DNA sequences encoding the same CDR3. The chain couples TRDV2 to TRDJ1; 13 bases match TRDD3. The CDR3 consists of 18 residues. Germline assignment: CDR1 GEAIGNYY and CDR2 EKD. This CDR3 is CACDSLQTGGYAPDKLIF. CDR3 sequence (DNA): TGTGCCTGTGATAGCCTTCAAACTGGGGGATACGCTCCCGATAAGCTCATCTTT.

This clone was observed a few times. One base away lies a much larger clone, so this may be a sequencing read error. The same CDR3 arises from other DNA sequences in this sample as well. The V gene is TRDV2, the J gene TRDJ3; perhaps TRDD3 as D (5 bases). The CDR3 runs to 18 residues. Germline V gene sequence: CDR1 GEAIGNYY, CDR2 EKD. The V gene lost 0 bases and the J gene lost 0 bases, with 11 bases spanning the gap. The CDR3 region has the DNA TGTGCCTGTGACACCGGCGGGATGTACTCCTGGGACACCCGACAGATGTTTTTC. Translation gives CACDTGGMYSWDTRQMFF.

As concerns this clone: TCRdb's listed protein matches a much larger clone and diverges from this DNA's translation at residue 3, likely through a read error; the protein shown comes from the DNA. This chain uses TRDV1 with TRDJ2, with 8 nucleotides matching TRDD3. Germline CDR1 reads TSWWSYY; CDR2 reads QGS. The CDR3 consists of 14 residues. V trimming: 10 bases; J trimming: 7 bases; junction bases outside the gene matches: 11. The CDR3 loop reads CARGRGIGVAQLFF. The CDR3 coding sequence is TGTGCTCGTGGCCGGGGGATAGGAGTAGCACAACTCTTCTTT.

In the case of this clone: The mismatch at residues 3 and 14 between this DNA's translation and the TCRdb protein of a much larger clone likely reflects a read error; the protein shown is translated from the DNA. CDR3: CAPGGTGGYPDKLTF. CDR3 DNA: TGTGCTCCTGGGGGGACTGGGGGATACCCCGATAAACTCACCTTT. The chain employs TRDV1 and TRDJ1; 12 bases match TRDD3. CDR1 is TSWWSYY and CDR2 is QGS in the germline V gene. The CDR3 spans 15 residues.

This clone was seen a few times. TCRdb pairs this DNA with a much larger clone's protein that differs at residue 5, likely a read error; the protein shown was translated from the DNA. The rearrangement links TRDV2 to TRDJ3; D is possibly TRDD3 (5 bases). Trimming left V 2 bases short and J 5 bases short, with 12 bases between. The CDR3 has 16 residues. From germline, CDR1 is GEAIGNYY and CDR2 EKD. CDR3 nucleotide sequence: TGTGCCTGTGACATACTGGACCCCGGGGACACCCGACAGATGTTTTTC. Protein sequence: CACDILDPGDTRQMFF.

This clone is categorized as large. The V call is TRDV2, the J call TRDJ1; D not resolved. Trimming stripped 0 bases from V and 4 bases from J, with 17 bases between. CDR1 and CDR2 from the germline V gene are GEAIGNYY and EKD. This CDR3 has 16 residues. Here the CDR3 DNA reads TGTGCCTGTGACACCGTTGGAGGAAACCGGAGCGATAAACTCATCTTT. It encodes CACDTVGGNRSDKLIF.

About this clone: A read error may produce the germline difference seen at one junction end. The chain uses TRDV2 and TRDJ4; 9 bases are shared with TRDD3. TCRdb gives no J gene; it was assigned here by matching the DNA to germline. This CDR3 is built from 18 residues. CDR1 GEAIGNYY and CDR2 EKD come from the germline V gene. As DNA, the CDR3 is TGTGCCTGTGACTCAGGACTGGGGGAGACCCAGGGCAGCAGAACCCTGATCTTT. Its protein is CACDSGLGETQGSRTLIF.

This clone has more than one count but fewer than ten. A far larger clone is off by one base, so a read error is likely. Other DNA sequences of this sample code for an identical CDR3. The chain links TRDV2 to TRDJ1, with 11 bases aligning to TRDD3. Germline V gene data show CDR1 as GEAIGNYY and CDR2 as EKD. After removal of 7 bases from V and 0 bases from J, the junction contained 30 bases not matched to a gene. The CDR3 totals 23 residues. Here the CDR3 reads CACDLLLGDNTPNTGHYTDKLIF. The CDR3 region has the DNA TGTGCCTGCGACTTGTTACTGGGGGATAATACCCCGAATACCGGGCATTACACCGATAAACTCATCTTT.

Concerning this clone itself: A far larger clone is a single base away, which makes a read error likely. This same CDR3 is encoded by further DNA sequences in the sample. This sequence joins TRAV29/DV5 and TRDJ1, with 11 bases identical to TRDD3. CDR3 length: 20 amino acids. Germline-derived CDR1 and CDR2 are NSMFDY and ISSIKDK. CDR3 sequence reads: CAASARAGGYLPRYTDKLIF. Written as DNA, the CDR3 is TGCGCAGCAAGCGCGCGGGCTGGGGGATACTTGCCAAGGTACACCGATAAACTCATCTTT. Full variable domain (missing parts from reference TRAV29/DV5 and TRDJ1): DQQVKQNSPSLSVQEGRISILNCDYTNSMFDYFLWYKKYPAEGPTFLISISSIKDKNEDGRFTVFLNKSAKHLSLHIVPSQPGDSAVYFCAASARAGGYLPRYTDKLIFGKGTRVTVEP.

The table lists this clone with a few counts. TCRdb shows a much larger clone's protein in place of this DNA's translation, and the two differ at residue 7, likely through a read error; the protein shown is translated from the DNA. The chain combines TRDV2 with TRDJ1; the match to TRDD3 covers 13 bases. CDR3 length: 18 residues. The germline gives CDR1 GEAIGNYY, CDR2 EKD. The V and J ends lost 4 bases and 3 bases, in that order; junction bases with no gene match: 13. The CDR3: CACDSLRTGGYAPDKLIF. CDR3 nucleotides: TGTGCCTGTGATAGCCTTCGAACTGGGGGATACGCTCCCGATAAACTCATCTTT.

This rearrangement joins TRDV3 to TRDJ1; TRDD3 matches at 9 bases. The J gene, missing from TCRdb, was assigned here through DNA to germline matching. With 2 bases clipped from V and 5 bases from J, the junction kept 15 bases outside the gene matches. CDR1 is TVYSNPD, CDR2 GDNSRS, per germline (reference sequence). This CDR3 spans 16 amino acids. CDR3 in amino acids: CAFPYTLLGEADKLIF. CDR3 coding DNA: TGTGCCTTTCCCTATACCTTACTGGGGGAGGCGGATAAACTCATCTTT.

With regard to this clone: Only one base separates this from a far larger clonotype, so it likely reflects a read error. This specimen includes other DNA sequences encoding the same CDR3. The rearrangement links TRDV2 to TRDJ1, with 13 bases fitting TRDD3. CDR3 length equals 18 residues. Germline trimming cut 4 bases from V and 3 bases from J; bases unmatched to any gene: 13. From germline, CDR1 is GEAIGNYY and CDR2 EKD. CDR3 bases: TGTGCCTGTGATAGCCTTCAAACTGGGGGATACGCCCCCGATAAACTCATCTTT. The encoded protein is CACDSLQTGGYAPDKLIF.

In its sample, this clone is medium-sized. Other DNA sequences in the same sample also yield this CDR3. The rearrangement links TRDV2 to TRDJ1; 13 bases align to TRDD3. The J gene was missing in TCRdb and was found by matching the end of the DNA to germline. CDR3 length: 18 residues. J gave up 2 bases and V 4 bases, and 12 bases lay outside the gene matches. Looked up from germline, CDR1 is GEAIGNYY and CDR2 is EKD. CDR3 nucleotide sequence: TGTGCCTGTGATAGCAGTCAAACTGGGGGATACGCTACCGATAAACTCATCTTT. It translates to CACDSSQTGGYATDKLIF.

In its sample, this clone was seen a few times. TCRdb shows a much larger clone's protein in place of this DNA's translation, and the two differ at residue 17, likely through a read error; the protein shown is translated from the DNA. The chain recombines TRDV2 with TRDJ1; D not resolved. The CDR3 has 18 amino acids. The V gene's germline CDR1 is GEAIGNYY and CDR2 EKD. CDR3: CACDTVGGPRSYTDKLTF. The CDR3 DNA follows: TGTGCCTGTGACACCGTGGGAGGACCCCGTTCGTACACCGATAAACTCACCTTT.